These 21 T cell receptor beta chains came from one sample sequenced in a study of T cells expressing NK-cell markers. TCRdb re-called the 5' RACE reads and shows each CDR3 protein once, DNA omitted. This repertoire includes over 150,000 distinct CDR3 sequences. Sequenced input: blood T cells: a sorted CD56 or NKG2C T cell subset, CD4+ or CD8+ T cells, or bulk PBMC T cells (not recorded which). The receptors come from a woman in her forties or fifties in good health.

V and J are TRBV27 and TRBJ1-1; the TCRdb D gene call, TRBD1, has no DNA to confirm it. This CDR3 region has 15 residues. CDR1 MNHEY and CDR2 SMNVEV come from the germline V gene (reference sequence). CDR3 protein: CASSLSRSGGTEAFF.

The V and J genes are TRBV9 and TRBJ2-2. From germline, CDR1 is SGDLS and CDR2 YYNGEE. This CDR3 has 18 residues. The CDR3 here is CASSVVGSAVHPTGELFF.

The chain uses TRBV5-6 and TRBJ2-1; the TCRdb call, TRBD2, lacks DNA for checking. The germline gives CDR1 SGHDT, CDR2 YYEEEE. The CDR3 length is 15 residues. The CDR3 protein is CASSSPGLGLNEQFF.

The chain carries TRBV3-1 and TRBJ2-1. This CDR3 is built from 13 residues. CDR1 LGHDT and CDR2 YNNKEL come from the germline V gene (reference sequence). CDR3 region: CASSPSPYNEQFF.

The rearrangement links TRBV7-9 to TRBJ2-7; TCRdb reports TRBD1, a call that lacks DNA to check it against. The CDR3 spans 12 residues. The germline V gene encodes CDR1 SEHNR and CDR2 FQNEAQ (reference sequence). The CDR3 loop is CASGAGFYEQYF.

The rearrangement joins TRBV7-2 to TRBJ2-3; TCRdb calls TRBD1, which cannot be checked without DNA. The germline gives CDR1 SGHTA, CDR2 FQGNSA. The CDR3 is 15 amino acids. CDR3 sequence reads: CASSFSRGGTDTQYF.

This chain links TRBV5-1 with TRBJ2-3. Looked up from germline, CDR1 is SGHRS and CDR2 is YFSETQ. CDR3 size: 13 residues. This CDR3 reads CASSLFGTDTQYF.

The chain has TRBV24-1 and TRBJ2-1; the D gene TCRdb calls, TRBD2, cannot be checked with no DNA. CDR3 length: 14 amino acids. Germline V gene data show CDR1 as KGHDR and CDR2 as SFDVKD. This CDR3 reads CATSDLDSLDEQFF.

The chain employs TRBV5-6 and TRBJ1-1. The CDR3 runs 13 residues. Germline values: CDR1 SGHDT, CDR2 YYEEEE. CDR3 amino acids: CASSPPENAEAFF.

This sequence joins TRBV24-1 and TRBJ2-3; without DNA, the TCRdb call of TRBD1 cannot be checked. CDR3 length: 14 residues. Germline V gene data show CDR1 as KGHDR and CDR2 as SFDVKD. The CDR3 reads CATSPGDPADTQYF.

This chain joins TRBV10-1 and TRBJ2-1. The CDR3 consists of 14 residues. In germline, CDR1 is WNHNN, CDR2 SYGVQD (reference sequence). CDR3 loop: CASSESEAYNEQFF.

The V and J genes are TRBV4-1 and TRBJ2-1; TCRdb gives TRBD2 as the D gene, but with no DNA this cannot be confirmed. The germline gives CDR1 MGHRA, CDR2 YSYEKL. The CDR3 runs to 16 residues. The CDR3 loop reads CASSQKFLAGDNEQFF.

The rearrangement links TRBV29-1 to TRBJ1-1; TCRdb names TRBD1, which stays unverified in the absence of DNA. Germline CDR1 SQVTM, CDR2 ANQGSEA. This CDR3 region has 13 residues. The CDR3 protein is CSVRTGGYTEAFF.

The V and J genes are TRBV5-1 and TRBJ2-7; TCRdb's D gene call, TRBD1, goes unchecked for lack of DNA. CDR3 length: 13 amino acids. CDR1 and CDR2 from the germline V gene are SGHRS and YFSETQ. The CDR3 is CASSFRTGGEQYF.

The chain uses TRBV4-1 and TRBJ2-2; absent DNA, TCRdb's TRBD2 call cannot be checked. Germline V lookup: CDR1 MGHRA, CDR2 YSYEKL. The CDR3 length is 17 residues. The CDR3 spells CASSPDPGLTPTGELFF.

The V call is TRBV27, the J call TRBJ2-3; the TCRdb D gene call, TRBD2, has no DNA to confirm it. The CDR3 runs to 14 residues. Germline loops: CDR1 MNHEY, CDR2 SMNVEV (reference sequence). CDR3 sequence: CASLGASPTDTQYF.

The chain links TRBV7-2 to TRBJ2-1. Germline CDR1 and CDR2: SGHTA and FQGNSA. The CDR3 has 17 amino acids. Here the CDR3 reads CASSSKPDWSSYNEQFF.

V gene TRBV3-1 combines with J gene TRBJ2-2. The CDR3 is made up of 14 amino acids. Germline lookup yields CDR1 LGHDT and CDR2 YNNKEL (reference sequence). This CDR3 is CASSRSAVHGELFF.

The V gene is TRBV6-5, the J gene TRBJ2-2. The CDR3 loop spans 13 amino acids. The V gene's germline CDR1 is MNHEY and CDR2 SVGAGI. The CDR3 here is CASEGYNTGELFF.

This rearrangement joins TRBV7-9 to TRBJ2-7; TCRdb indicates TRBD2, and absent DNA this call remains unverified. CDR1 and CDR2 (germline): SEHNR, FQNEAQ (reference sequence). The CDR3 runs 14 residues. CDR3 amino acids: CASSSSLGVYEQYF.

This chain uses TRBV5-6 with TRBJ2-2. Germline assignment: CDR1 SGHDT and CDR2 YYEEEE. CDR3 length equals 14 residues. The CDR3 sequence is CASSFEVGTGELFF.